This T cell receptor (beta chain) is from a study of T-cell memory formation after mild COVID-19. Study-level information: Largely, TCR clusters stayed within a single donor. Study-level points and caveats: Day 15 to 85 contracting clones showed balanced CD4/CD8; later expanders leaned CD4+. Proof of SARS-CoV-2 specificity was absent for the second-wave clones that crested on day 37.

Trimming shortened V by 4 bases and J by 5 bases, and 12 bases separated the two germline ends. In germline, CDR1 is SEHNR, CDR2 FQNEAQ (reference sequence). CDR3 size: 14 residues. TCRdb reprocessed the 5' RACE reads with MiXCR, giving one entry per CDR3 protein. The repertoire includes roughly 110,000 distinct CDR3 sequences, about an eighth of them detected once, and around 26% sits in the top ten. This clonotype has ten or more counts. Its matching antigen is unknown. This TCR came from an adult woman who had mild COVID-19 (a few samples of this study predate the infection). Cell type and time point are not known. The chain has TRBV7-9 and TRBJ2-1; D perhaps matches TRBD1 (6 bases). The sample comprised PBMCs or a T cell subset sorted from them (not recorded which). CDR3 loop: CASSSRTANNEQFF. CDR3 in DNA: TGTGCCAGCAGCTCAAGGACAGCAAACAATGAGCAGTTCTTC.